This T cell receptor (beta chain) was captured in a study of cytomegalovirus exposure and HLA in healthy donors. General study points: Sequencing likely caused a cluster of highly shared sequence variants.

This CDR3 has 12 amino acids. With 7 bases removed from V and 3 bases from J, the gap between germline ends came to 9 bases. Germline assignment: CDR1 MDHEN and CDR2 SYDVKM. This clone was recorded a few times. Its specificity is unknown. 60 Vbeta and 13 Jbeta primers were used in PCR. The table came from immunoSEQ multiplex PCR; TCRdb's copy has only in-frame clones and leaves some out. The sample has around 100,000 clones, over 60% seen once; the top ten hold over 4.5%. Sequences were obtained from PBMCs. The V call is TRBV28, the J call TRBJ1-1; D is ambiguous. This sequence was found in a young woman in good health and CMV-seropositive. CDR3 DNA sequence: TGTGCCAGCACCCTCAGTGACACTGAAGCTTTCTTT. This sequence encodes CASTLSDTEAFF.